The clone carrying this T cell receptor (beta chain) was recorded at least ten times. The antigen is undetermined. The data were taken from a study of breast tumors, draining lymph nodes, adjacent tissues. TCRdb re-analysed the multiplex PCR reads in MiXCR, keeping a single row per CDR3 protein. This sample has roughly 100,000 distinct CDR3 sequences, with under 40% found just once. General observations from the study: Tumor T cell lymph node origin was a supported hypothesis, not proven. Compared with lymph nodes, tumors were less diverse; compared with nontumor tissue, more.

Axillary draining lymph nodes of breast cancer patients supplied the node samples. V was clipped by 8 bases and J by 1 base, with 14 bases between them. This CDR3 is built from 15 residues. Germline CDR1 and CDR2: MNHNY and SVGAGI (reference sequence). The genes are TRBV6-6 and TRBJ2-2, with TRBD1 as a possible D gene (5 bases). The TCR comes from a female donor with breast cancer. Some clones in this sample may be carry-over from other donors' samples. The sample consisted of axillary lymph node tissue. The CDR3 DNA follows: TGTGCCAGCGCATGGGGCCCACTGAACACCGGGGAGCTGTTTTTT. It translates to CASAWGPLNTGELFF.